A selection of T cell receptor beta chains follows, all from one sample in a study of neoadjuvant nivolumab and ipilimumab in lung cancer. Generated by immunoSEQ multiplex PCR, the TCRdb table keeps only in-frame clones and is missing some. There are fewer than 40,000 clones in the sample; roughly 89% occur only once, and roughly 3.4% lies in the top ten. This specimen was peripheral blood, taken before neoadjuvant nivolumab, alone or with ipilimumab. The receptor source for this set is an adult with non-small cell lung cancer. The CDR3 runs from the conserved cysteine through the conserved F or W. A D gene is named only where the DNA matches it firmly. Expanded clones are given a class, and other clones once, few, many or no size at all.

13 TRBJ1-2 TRBV4-3 . TRBD1 TGCGCCAGCAGCCAGGGACAGGGGCTTGGCTACACCTTC CASSQGQGLGYTF
11 TRBJ2-4 TRBV7-2 . . TGTGCCAGCAGCTTACAGGGTTTTTCGTACTTC CASSLQGFSYF
14 TRBJ2-1 TRBV9 . . TGTGCCAGCAGCGTAGGGGTTACGACGGATGAGCAGTTCTTC CASSVGVTTDEQFF
16 TRBJ2-5 TRBV14 . TRBD2 TGTGCCAGCAGCCAAGTCACTAGCGGGATATTGGAGACCCAGTACTTC CASSQVTSGILETQYF
12 TRBJ2-7 TRBV5-1 . . TGCGCCAGCAGCCCCGACTTTAATTTGCAGTACTTC CASSPDFNLQYF
16 TRBJ2-6 TRBV5-6 . . TGTGCCAGCAGCCCACCGATGGGGTACGGGGCCAACGTCCTGACTTTC CASSPPMGYGANVLTF
17 TRBJ2-1 TRBV7-8 once TRBD2 TGTGCCAGCAGCTTAATTACGGCGGGAGACCGCTACAATGAGCAGTTCTTC CASSLITAGDRYNEQFF
13 TRBJ2-3 TRBV5-5 . TRBD1 TGTGCCAGCAGCCCACTGGACAGGGATACGCAGTATTTT CASSPLDRDTQYF
15 TRBJ2-1 TRBV6-5 . . TGTGCCAGCAGTTCCTATCCGGGACCCCCTAGAGTTCTGTTCTTC CASSSYPGPPRVLFF
13 TRBJ2-1 TRBV4-2 . . TGTGCCAGCAGCCAAGCCCCGGGGTCTGAGCAGTTCTTC CASSQAPGSEQFF
16 TRBJ2-7 TRBV14 few TRBD1 TGTGCCAGCAGCCACCCGGGACAGTGGTTTACCTACGAGCAGTACTTC CASSHPGQWFTYEQYF
12 TRBJ2-1 TRBV19 . . TGTGCCAGTAGCGCAGCGTACAATGAGCAGTTCTTC CASSAAYNEQFF
14 TRBJ2-1 TRBV29-1 . . TGCAGCGTTGTGGCCACAAGCTCCTACAATGAGCAGTTCTTC CSVVATSSYNEQFF
14 TRBJ2-7 TRBV18 . TRBD1 TGTGCCAGCTCACCAGACAGGGGGCGCCACGAGCAGTACTTC CASSPDRGRHEQYF
16 TRBJ1-5 TRBV28 . . TGTGCCAGCAGACCTTTCAAAATTGGTAGCAATCAGCCCCAGCATTTT CASRPFKIGSNQPQHF
15 TRBJ2-3 TRBV6-1 . . TGTGCCAGCAGCTCCCCAGCGTGGGGCACAGATACGCAGTATTTT CASSSPAWGTDTQYF
15 TRBJ2-1 TRBV7-3 . TRBD1 TGTGCCAGCAGCCCAGACAGGGGGCGCTACAATGAGCAGTTCTTC CASSPDRGRYNEQFF
15 TRBJ2-1 TRBV5-5 . TRBD2 TGTGCCAGCAGCCCTGGACTAGAGGTTGTGGATGAGCAGTTCTTC CASSPGLEVVDEQFF
9 TRBJ2-5 TRBV29-1 . . TGCAGCGTTGGAGAGACCCAGTACTTC CSVGETQYF
15 TRBJ1-1 TRBV7-9 . . TGTGCCAGCAGCAAGCTCGGGCAGGTGAACACTGAAGCTTTCTTT CASSKLGQVNTEAFF
14 TRBJ1-5 TRBV4-2 . . TGTGCCAGCAGCCAAGATCTGATAGGGCAGCCCCAGCATTTT CASSQDLIGQPQHF
16 TRBJ1-5 TRBV28 . TRBD1 TGTGCCAGCAGTGCGAAGGACAGGGACCGCTCCAAGTCCCAGCATTTT CASSAKDRDRSKSQHF
16 TRBJ2-5 TRBV7-3 . . TGTGCCAGCAGCTTAAACAGCGGGTTAAACCAAGAGACCCAGTACTTC CASSLNSGLNQETQYF
15 TRBJ2-3 TRBV5-1 once . TGCGCCAGCAGCTTTAGAACTAGCAAACCAGATACGCAGTATTTT CASSFRTSKPDTQYF
16 TRBJ2-3 TRBV6-5 . TRBD1 TGTGCCAGCAGTTACTTCCGTGACAGGGGCACAGATACGCAGTATTTT CASSYFRDRGTDTQYF
15 TRBJ2-2 TRBV7-3 . . TGTGCCAGCAGCTTAACCTCTTTGGGCACCGGGGAGCTGTTTTTT CASSLTSLGTGELFF
14 TRBJ2-3 TRBV19 . . TGTGCCAGTAGTCCGGGGGCGGACACAGATACGCAGTATTTT CASSPGADTDTQYF
15 TRBJ2-7 TRBV4-3 . . TGCGCCAGCAGCCATGATCAGGGGGAGGAGCGCGAGCAGTACTTC CASSHDQGEEREQYF
15 TRBJ1-1 TRBV4-1 . TRBD1 TGCGCCAGCAGCCCACAGGGGAAGGTGAACACTGAAGCTTTCTTT CASSPQGKVNTEAFF
18 TRBJ2-1 TRBV12-5 . TRBD2 TGTGCTAGTGGTTTGGGGATGGCTAGCGGGAGTAGTAGGAATGAGCAGTTCTTC CASGLGMASGSSRNEQFF
15 TRBJ1-2 TRBV4-2 once TRBD1 TGTGCCAGCAGCCAAGCATCGGGACAGGGAGAGGGCTACACCTTC CASSQASGQGEGYTF
13 TRBJ2-1 TRBV2 . TRBD2 TGTGCCAGCATCGGGACTAGCGGGGCTGAGCAGTTCTTC CASIGTSGAEQFF
15 TRBJ2-7 TRBV5-1 once TRBD2 TGCGCCAGCAGCACAGCGGGAGGGACTTTTTACGAGCAGTACTTC CASSTAGGTFYEQYF
17 TRBJ2-2 TRBV18 . . TGTGCCAGCTCACCGTTTCATTTCGCTAGTTCAGGCGGGGAGCTGTTTTTT CASSPFHFASSGGELFF
18 TRBJ1-1 TRBV5-1 . . TGCGCCAGCAGCTTGGTGGGGTCGGGCCCTCTCGGGAACACTGAAGCTTTCTTT CASSLVGSGPLGNTEAFF
16 TRBJ2-3 TRBV5-1 . . TGCGCCAGCAGCGGAGTACCGGGACAAAGCACAGATACGCAGTATTTT CASSGVPGQSTDTQYF
15 TRBJ2-3 TRBV6-1 few . TGTGCCAGCAGTGAAAGCGTCAGGAGCACAGATACGCAGTATTTT CASSESVRSTDTQYF
12 TRBJ1-1 TRBV30 . . TGTGCCTGGAGCCCGGGGGAGACTGAAGCTTTCTTT CAWSPGETEAFF
18 TRBJ1-1 TRBV18 . TRBD1 TGTGCCAGCTCACCACGATTTACGGGACAGGGAGTGAACACTGAAGCTTTCTTT CASSPRFTGQGVNTEAFF
14 TRBJ2-1 TRBV7-9 once TRBD2 TGTGCCAGCAGCTTAATGTTGCGGGAGCTGGGGCAGTTCTTC CASSLMLRELGQFF
15 TRBJ2-5 TRBV9 once . TGTGCCAGCAGCGTAGTGGGGGGCTGGGAAGAGACCCAGTACTTC CASSVVGGWEETQYF
17 TRBJ2-7 TRBV15 . TRBD1 TGTGCCACCTCTACGCTCGTTTCCGGGACAGGGACCTACGAGCAGTACTTC CATSTLVSGTGTYEQYF
15 TRBJ2-1 TRBV9 . TRBD2 TGTGCCAGCAGCGTTACCGGGACTAGTGGGAATGAGCAGTTCTTC CASSVTGTSGNEQFF
13 TRBJ2-7 TRBV27 . TRBD1 TGTGCCAGCAGACCTATACAGGGGCCCCAACAGTACTTC CASRPIQGPQQYF
15 TRBJ2-5 TRBV27 . TRBD2 TGTGCCAGCAGTTTATTGGGACTAGGGCAAGAGACCCAGTACTTC CASSLLGLGQETQYF
15 TRBJ2-2 TRBV19 . . TGTGCCAGTAGTATCCGGGACACCAGCTCCGGGGAGCTGTTTTTT CASSIRDTSSGELFF
14 TRBJ2-7 TRBV7-9 . . TGTGCCAGCAGCTTAAGTCAGGGGCGCCACGAGCAGTACTTC CASSLSQGRHEQYF
14 TRBJ2-5 TRBV18 . . TGTGCCAGCTCACCTAACGGACCGCAAGAGACCCAGTACTTC CASSPNGPQETQYF
17 TRBJ2-3 TRBV7-9 few TRBD2 TGTGCCAGCAGCCGGACTAGCGGGAGTCGGGGCACAGATACGCAGTATTTT CASSRTSGSRGTDTQYF
12 TRBJ1-5 TRBV4-2 . . TGTGCCAGCTTTGAGACCAATCAGCCCCAGCATTTT CASFETNQPQHF
13 TRBJ2-1 TRBV14 . TRBD1 TGTGCCAGCAGGACAGGGGGCACTTATGAGCAGTTCTTC CASRTGGTYEQFF
15 TRBJ2-7 TRBV7-2 . TRBD1 TGTGCCAGCAGCTTAATGGGGACAGGTCTCTACGAGCAGTACTTC CASSLMGTGLYEQYF
13 TRBJ1-2 TRBV19 . . TGTGCCAGTAGTATGTTGTCAGTCTATGGCTACACCTTC CASSMLSVYGYTF
15 TRBJ1-5 TRBV30 . TRBD1 TGTGCCTGGAGCCCCGGACAGGGGGCTAATCAGCCCCAGCATTTT CAWSPGQGANQPQHF
14 TRBJ1-1 TRBV4-1 . . TGCGCCAGCAGCCAGGGGTCAGGGGCTCCTGAAGCTTTCTTT CASSQGSGAPEAFF